By its share, the clone carrying this T cell receptor (beta chain) is medium-sized. The data stem from a study of T cells after yellow fever vaccination. MiXCR was run by TCRdb on the 5' RACE reads, yielding one entry per CDR3 protein. The table lists fewer than 1,500 distinct CDR3 sequences, roughly 60% of them singletons, with around 45% in the top ten. Findings of the study overall: Almost all vaccine-responding clonotypes were not detected in the sorted memory subsets at the day 0 time point.

The sequencing used PBMCs, either bulk or a sorted T-cell subset (CD4+, CD8+, memory, or dextramer-sorted; not recorded which), collected on the day of the yellow fever booster vaccination. The TCR was taken from a man aged 18-30 years who received the YFV17D yellow fever vaccine.

Written as DNA, the CDR3 is TGCAGTGCTAGCGGGGGGACAGATACGCAGTATTTT. It is translated as CSASGGTDTQYF. V is TRBV20-1 and J is TRBJ2-3; 7 bases map to TRBD2. The V and J ends lost 3 bases and 3 bases, in that order; junction bases with no gene match: 0. Germline CDR1 is DFQATT and CDR2 is SNEGSKA (reference sequence). The length of the CDR3 is 12 residues.